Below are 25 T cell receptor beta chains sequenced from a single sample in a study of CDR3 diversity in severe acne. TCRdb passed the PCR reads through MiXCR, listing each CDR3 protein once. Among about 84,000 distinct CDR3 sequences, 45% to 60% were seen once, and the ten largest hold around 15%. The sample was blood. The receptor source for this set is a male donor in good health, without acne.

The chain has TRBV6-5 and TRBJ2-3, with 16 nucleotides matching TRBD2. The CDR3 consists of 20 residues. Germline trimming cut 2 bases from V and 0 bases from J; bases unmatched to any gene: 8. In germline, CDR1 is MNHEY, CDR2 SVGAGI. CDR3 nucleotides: TGTGCCAGCAGTTACGGGGTGGGACTAGCGGGAGGGCCTAGCACAGATACGCAGTATTTT. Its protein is CASSYGVGLAGGPSTDTQYF.

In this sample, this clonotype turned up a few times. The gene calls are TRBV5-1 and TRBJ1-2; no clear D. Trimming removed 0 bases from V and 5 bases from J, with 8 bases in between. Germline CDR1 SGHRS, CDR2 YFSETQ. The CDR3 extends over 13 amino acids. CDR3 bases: TGCGCCAGCAGCTTGGGTCACGGTTATGGCTACACCTTC. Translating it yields CASSLGHGYGYTF. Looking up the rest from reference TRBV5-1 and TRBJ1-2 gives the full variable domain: KAGVTQTPRYLIKTRGQQVTLSCSPISGHRSVSWYQQTPGQGLQFLFEYFSETQRNKGNFPGRFSGRQFSNSRSEMNVSTLELGDSALYLCASSLGHGYGYTFGSGTRLTVV.

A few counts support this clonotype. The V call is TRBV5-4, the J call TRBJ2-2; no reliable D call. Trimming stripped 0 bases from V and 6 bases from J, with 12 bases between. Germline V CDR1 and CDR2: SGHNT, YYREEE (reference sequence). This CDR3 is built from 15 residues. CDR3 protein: CASSLAGPRSGELFF. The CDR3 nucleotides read TGTGCCAGCAGCTTGGCCGGCCCTCGTTCCGGGGAGCTGTTTTTT.

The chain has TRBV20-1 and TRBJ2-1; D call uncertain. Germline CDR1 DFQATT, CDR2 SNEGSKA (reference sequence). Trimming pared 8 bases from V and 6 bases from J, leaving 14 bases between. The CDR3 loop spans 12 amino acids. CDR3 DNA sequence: TGCAGTCTCGGACGGGCGCCCAATGAGCAGTTCTTC. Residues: CSLGRAPNEQFF.

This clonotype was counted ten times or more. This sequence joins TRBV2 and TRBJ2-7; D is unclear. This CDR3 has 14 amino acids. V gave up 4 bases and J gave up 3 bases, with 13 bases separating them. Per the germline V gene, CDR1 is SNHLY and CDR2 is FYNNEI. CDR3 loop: CASSGSIEDYEQYF. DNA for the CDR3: TGTGCCAGCAGTGGCTCAATAGAAGACTACGAGCAGTACTTC.

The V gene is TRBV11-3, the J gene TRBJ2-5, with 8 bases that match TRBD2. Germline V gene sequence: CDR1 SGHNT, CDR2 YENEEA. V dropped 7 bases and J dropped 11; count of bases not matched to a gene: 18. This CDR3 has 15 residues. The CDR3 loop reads CASTVGAGGNNEQYF. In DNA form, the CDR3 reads TGTGCCAGCACCGTTGGTGCGGGGGGAAACAATGAGCAGTACTTC.

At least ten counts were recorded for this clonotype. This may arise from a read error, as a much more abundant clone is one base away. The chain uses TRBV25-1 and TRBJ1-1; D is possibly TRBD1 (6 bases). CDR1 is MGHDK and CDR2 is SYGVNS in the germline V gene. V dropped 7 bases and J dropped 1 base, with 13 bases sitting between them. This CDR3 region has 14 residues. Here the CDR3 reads CASKPTGPNTEAFF. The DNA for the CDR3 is TGTGCCAGCAAACCCACAGGGCCGAACACTGAAGCTTTCTTT.

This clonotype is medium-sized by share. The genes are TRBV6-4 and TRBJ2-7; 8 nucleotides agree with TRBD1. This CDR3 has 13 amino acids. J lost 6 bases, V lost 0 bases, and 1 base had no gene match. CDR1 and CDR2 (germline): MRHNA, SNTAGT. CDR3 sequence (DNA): TGTGCCAGCAGTGACTCTGACAGGGGCGAGCAGTACTTC. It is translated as CASSDSDRGEQYF.

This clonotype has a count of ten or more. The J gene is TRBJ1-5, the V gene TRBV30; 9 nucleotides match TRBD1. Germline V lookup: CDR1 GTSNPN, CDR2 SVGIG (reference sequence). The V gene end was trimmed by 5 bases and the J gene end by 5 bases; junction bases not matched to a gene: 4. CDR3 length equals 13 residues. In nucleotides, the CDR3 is TGTGCCTGGGGGACAGGGTTGGATCAGCCCCAGCATTTT. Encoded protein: CAWGTGLDQPQHF.

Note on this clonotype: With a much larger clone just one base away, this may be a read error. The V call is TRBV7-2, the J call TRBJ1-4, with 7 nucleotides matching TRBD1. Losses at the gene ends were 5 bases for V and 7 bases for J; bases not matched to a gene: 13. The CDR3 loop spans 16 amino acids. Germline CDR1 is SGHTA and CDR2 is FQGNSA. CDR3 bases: TGTGCCAGCAGCGAAACCTCCAGGGGGGGTAGTGAAAAACTGTTTTTT. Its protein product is CASSETSRGGSEKLFF.

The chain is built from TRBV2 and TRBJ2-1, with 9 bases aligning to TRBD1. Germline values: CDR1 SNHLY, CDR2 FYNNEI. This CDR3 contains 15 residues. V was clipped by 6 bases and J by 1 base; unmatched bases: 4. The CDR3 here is CASRLQGASYNEQFF. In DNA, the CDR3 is TGTGCCAGCAGGCTACAGGGGGCGTCCTACAATGAGCAGTTCTTC.

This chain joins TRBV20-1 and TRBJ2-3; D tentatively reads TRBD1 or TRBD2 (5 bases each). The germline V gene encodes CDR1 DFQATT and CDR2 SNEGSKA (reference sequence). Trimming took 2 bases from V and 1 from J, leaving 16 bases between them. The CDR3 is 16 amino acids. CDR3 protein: CSARNLDGARTDTQYF. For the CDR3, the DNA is TGCAGTGCTAGAAACCTGGACGGGGCTCGCACAGATACGCAGTATTTT.

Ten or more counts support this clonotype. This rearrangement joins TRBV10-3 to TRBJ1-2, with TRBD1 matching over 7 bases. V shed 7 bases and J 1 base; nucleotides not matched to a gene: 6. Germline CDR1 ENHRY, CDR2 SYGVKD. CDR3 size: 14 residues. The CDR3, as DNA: TGTGCCATCAAACCGGGACAGAGTAACTATGGCTACACCTTC. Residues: CAIKPGQSNYGYTF.

This CDR3 is CASSLGQGLTYSNQPQHF. In nucleotides, the CDR3 is TGTGCCAGCAGCTTGGGACAGGGATTAACCTATAGCAATCAGCCCCAGCATTTT. The chain couples TRBV5-4 to TRBJ1-5; 7 positions agree with TRBD1. The CDR3 runs to 18 residues. J gave up 0 bases and V 0 bases, and 9 bases lay outside the gene matches. The germline V gene encodes CDR1 SGHNT and CDR2 YYREEE (reference sequence).

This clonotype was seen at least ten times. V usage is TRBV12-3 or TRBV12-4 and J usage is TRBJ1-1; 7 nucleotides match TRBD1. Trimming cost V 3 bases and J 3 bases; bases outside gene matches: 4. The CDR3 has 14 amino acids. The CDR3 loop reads CASSFGDSDTEAFF. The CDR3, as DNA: TGTGCCAGCAGTTTCGGGGACAGCGACACTGAAGCTTTCTTT.

As DNA, the CDR3 is TGCGCCAGCAGCGCTCTAGCGGGCCCCTACGAGCAGTACTTC. Its translation is CASSALAGPYEQYF. J is TRBJ2-7 and V is TRBV5-1; 8 bases line up with TRBD2. Trimming cost V 4 bases and J 2 bases; bases outside gene matches: 5. The length of the CDR3 is 14 residues. Looked up from germline, CDR1 is SGHRS and CDR2 is YFSETQ.

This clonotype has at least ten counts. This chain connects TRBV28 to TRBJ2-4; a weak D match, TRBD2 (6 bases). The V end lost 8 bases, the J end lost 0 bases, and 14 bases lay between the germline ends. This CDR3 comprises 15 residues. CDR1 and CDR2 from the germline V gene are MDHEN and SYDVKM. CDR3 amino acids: CASGGRRLAKNIQYF. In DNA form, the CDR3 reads TGTGCCAGCGGGGGGAGGCGGCTAGCCAAAAACATTCAGTACTTC.

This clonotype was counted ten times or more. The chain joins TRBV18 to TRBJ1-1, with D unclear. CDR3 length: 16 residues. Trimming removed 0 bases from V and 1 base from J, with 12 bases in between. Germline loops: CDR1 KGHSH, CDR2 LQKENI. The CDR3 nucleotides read TGTGCCAGCTCACCACCGGCGCTGGGTCCGAACACTGAAGCTTTCTTT. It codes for CASSPPALGPNTEAFF.

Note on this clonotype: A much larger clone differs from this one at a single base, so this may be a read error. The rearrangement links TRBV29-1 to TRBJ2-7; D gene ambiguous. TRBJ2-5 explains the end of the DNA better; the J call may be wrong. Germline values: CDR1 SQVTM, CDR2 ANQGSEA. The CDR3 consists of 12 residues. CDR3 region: CSVEEHQETQYF. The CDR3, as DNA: TGCAGCGTTGAAGAGCACCAAGAGACCCAGTACTTC.

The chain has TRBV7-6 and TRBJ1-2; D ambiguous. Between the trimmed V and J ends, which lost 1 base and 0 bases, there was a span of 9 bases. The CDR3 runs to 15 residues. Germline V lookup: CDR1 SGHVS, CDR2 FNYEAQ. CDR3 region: CASSLVAGPNYGYTF. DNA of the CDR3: TGTGCCAGCAGCTTAGTGGCAGGTCCTAACTATGGCTACACCTTC.

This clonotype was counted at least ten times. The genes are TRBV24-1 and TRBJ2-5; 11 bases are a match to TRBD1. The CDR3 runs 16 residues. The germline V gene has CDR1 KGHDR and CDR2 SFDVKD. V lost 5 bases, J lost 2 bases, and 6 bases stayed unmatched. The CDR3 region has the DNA TGTGCCACCAGTGCCCGGACAGGGGGCCAACAAGAGACCCAGTACTTC. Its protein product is CATSARTGGQQETQYF.

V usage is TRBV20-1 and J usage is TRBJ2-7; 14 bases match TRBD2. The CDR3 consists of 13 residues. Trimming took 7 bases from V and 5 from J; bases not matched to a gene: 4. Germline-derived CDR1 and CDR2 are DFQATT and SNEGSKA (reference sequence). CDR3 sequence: CSVPGLAGDEQYF. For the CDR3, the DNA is TGCAGTGTCCCGGGACTAGCGGGAGACGAGCAGTACTTC.

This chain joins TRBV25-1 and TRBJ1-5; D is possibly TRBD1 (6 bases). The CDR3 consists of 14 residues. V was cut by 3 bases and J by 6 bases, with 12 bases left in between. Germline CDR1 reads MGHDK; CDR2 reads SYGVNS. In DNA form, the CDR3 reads TGTGCCAGCAGTGAGGCAGGGGCGGGTCAGCCCCAGCATTTT. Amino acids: CASSEAGAGQPQHF.

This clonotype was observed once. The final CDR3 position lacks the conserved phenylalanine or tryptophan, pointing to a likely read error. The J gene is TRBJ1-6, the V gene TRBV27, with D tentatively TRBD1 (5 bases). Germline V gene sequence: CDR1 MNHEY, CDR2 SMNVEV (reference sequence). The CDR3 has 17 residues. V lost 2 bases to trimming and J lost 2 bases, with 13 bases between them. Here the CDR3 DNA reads TGTGCCAGCAGTTTAGAGGTGCAGGGACCCTATAATTCACCCCTCCACTCT. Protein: CASSLEVQGPYNSPLHS.

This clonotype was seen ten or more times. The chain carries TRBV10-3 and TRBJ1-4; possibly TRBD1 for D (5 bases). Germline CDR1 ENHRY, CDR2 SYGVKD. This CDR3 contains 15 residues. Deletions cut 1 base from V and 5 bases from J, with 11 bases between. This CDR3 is CAISELGLQNEKLFF. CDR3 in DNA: TGTGCCATCAGTGAGTTGGGACTCCAGAATGAAAAACTGTTTTTT.